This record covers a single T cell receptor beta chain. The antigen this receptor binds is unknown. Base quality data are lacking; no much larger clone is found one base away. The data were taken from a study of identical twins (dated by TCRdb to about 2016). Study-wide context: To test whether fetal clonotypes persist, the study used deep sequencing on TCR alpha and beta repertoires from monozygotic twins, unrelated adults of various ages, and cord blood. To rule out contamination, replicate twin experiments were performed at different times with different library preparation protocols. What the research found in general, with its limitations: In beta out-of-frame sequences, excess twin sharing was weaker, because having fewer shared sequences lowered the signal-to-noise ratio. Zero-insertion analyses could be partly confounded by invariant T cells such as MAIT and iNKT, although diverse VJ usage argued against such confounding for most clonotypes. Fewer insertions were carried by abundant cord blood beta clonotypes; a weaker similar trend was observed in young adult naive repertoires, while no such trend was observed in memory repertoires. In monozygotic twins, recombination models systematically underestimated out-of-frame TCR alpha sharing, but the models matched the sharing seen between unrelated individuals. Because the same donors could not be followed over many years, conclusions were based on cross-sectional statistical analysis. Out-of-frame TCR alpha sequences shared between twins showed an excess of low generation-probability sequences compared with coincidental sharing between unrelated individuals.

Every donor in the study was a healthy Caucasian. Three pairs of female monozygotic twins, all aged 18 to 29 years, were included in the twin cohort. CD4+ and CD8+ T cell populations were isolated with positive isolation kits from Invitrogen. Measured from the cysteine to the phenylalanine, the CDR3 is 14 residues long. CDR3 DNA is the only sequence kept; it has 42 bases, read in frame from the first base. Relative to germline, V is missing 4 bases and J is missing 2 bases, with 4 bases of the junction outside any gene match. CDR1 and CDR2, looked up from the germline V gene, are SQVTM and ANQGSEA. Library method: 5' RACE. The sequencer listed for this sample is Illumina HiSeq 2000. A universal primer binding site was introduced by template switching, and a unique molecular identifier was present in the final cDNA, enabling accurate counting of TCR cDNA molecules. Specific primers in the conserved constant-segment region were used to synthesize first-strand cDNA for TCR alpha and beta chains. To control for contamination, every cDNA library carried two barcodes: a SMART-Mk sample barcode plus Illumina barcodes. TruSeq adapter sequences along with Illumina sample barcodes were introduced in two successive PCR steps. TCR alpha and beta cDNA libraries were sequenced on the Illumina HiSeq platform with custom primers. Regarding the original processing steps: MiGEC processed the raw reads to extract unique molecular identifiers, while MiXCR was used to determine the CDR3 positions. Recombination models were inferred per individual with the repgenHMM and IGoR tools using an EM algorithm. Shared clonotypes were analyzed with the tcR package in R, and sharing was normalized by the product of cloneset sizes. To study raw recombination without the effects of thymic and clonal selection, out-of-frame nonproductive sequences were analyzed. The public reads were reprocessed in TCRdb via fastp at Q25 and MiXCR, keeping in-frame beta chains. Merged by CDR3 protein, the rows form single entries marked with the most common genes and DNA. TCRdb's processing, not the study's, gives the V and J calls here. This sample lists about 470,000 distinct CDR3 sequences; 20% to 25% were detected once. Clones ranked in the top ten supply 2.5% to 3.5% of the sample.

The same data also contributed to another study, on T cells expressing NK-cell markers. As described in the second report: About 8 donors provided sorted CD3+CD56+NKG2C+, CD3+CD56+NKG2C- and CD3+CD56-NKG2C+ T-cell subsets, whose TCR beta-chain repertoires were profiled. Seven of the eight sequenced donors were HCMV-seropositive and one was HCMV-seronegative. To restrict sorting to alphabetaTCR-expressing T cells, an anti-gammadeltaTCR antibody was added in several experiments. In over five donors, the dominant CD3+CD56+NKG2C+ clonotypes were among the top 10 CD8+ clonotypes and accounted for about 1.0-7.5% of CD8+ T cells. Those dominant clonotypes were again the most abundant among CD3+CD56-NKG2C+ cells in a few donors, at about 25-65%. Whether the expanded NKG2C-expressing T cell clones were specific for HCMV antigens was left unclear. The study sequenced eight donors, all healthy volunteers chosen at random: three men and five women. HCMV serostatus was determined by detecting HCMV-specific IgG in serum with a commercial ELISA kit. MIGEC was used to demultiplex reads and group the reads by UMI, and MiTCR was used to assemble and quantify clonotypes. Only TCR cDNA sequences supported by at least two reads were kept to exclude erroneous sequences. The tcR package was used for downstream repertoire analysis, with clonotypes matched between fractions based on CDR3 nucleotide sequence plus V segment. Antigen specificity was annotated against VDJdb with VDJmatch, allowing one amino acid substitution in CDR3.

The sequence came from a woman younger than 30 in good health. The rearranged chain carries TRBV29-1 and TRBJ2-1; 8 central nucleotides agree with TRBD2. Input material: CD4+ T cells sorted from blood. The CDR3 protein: CSVGARGAYNEQFF. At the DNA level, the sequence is TGCAGCGTTGGAGCGCGGGGGGCCTACAATGAGCAGTTCTTC.